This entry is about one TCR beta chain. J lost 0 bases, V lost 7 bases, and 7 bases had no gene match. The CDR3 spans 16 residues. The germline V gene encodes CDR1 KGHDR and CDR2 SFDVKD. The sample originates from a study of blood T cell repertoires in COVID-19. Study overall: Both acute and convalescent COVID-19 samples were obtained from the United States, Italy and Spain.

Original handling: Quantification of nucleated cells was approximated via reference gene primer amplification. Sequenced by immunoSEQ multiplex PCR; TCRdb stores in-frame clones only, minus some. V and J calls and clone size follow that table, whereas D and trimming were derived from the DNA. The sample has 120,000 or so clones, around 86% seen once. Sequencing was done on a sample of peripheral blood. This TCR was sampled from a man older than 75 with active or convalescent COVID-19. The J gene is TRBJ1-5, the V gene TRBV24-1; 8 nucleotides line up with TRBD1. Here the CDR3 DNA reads TGTGCCACCAGCGCGGGGACAGGACATAGCAATCAGCCCCAGCATTTT. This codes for CATSAGTGHSNQPQHF.